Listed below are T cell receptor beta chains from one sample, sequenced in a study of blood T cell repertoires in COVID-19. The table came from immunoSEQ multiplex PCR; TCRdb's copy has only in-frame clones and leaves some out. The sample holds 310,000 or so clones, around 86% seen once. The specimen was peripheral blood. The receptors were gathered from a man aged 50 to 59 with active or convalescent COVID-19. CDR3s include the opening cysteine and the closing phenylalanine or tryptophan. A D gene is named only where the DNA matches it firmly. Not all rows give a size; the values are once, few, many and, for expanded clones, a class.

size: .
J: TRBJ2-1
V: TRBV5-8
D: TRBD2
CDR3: CASRSRGSSYNEQFF
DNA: TGTGCCAGCAGGTCCCGCGGGAGCTCCTACAATGAGCAGTTCTTC

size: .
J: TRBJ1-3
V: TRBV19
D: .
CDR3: CASSMGRPAGSGNTIYF
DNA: TGTGCCAGTAGCATGGGGAGGCCCGCGGGCAGCGGAAACACCATATATTTT

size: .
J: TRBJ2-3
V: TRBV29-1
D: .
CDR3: CSVDVRGTDTQYF
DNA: TGCAGCGTTGACGTCAGAGGAACAGATACGCAGTATTTT

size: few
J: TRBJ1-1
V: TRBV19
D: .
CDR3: CASSIGGHMNTEAFF
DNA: TGTGCCAGTAGTATAGGGGGACACATGAACACTGAAGCTTTCTTT

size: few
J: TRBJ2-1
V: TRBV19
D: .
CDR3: CASSIAGGHSNEQFF
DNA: TGTGCCAGTAGTATAGCGGGGGGCCATAGCAATGAGCAGTTCTTC

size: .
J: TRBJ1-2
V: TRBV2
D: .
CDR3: CASSESWPGVGGGYTF
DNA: TGTGCCAGCAGTGAATCGTGGCCAGGGGTAGGGGGTGGCTACACCTTC

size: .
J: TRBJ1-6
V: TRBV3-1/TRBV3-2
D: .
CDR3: CASSQDQAGSYNSPLHF
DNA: TGTGCCAGCAGCCAAGATCAGGCCGGTTCCTATAATTCACCCCTCCACTTT

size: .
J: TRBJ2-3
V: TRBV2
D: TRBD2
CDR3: CASSGTSGWSKDTQYF
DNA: TGTGCCAGCAGTGGGACTAGCGGGTGGTCGAAAGATACGCAGTATTTT

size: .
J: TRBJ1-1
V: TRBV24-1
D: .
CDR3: CATRGPGSRGTEAFF
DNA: TGTGCCACCAGGGGCCCGGGCTCTAGGGGCACTGAAGCTTTCTTT

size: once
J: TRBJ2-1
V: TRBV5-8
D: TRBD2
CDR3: CASSLPAGGYLSYNEQFF
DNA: TGTGCCAGCAGCTTGCCAGCGGGAGGTTATCTCTCCTACAATGAGCAGTTCTTC

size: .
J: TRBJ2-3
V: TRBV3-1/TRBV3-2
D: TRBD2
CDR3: CASSGLAGADTQYF
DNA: TGTGCCAGCAGTGGACTAGCGGGAGCAGATACGCAGTATTTT

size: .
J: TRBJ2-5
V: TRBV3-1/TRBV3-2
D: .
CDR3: CASTLLAEETQYF
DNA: TGTGCCAGCACCTTATTAGCGGAAGAGACCCAGTACTTC

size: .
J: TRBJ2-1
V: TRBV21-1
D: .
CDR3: CASSIKRGGNTYNEQFF
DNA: TGTGCCAGCAGTATCAAGCGGGGGGGGAATACCTACAATGAGCAGTTCTTC

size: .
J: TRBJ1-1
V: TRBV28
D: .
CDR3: CASSLLFRAQEAFF
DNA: TGTGCCAGCAGTCTTCTTTTCAGGGCGCAGGAAGCTTTCTTT

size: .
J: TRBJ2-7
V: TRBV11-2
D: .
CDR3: CASSSGLEHEQYF
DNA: TGTGCCAGCAGCTCAGGACTGGAGCACGAGCAGTACTTC

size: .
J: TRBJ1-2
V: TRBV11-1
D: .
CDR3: CASSQAGSGYTF
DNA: TGTGCCAGCAGCCAAGCGGGGTCTGGCTACACCTTC

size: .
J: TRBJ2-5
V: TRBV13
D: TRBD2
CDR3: CASSLLAGGAETQYF
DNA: TGTGCCAGCAGCCTACTAGCGGGGGGAGCGGAGACCCAGTACTTC

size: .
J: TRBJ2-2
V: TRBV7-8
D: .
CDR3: CASRQRSRSTGELFF
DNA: TGTGCCAGCAGGCAACGGAGCAGATCTACCGGGGAGCTGTTTTTT

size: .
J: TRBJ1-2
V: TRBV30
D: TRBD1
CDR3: CAWSVGTGLNYGYTF
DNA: TGTGCCTGGAGTGTAGGGACAGGGCTTAACTATGGCTACACCTTC

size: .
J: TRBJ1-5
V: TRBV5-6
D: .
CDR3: CASSDGTGDQPQHF
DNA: TGTGCCAGCAGCGACGGGACGGGAGATCAGCCCCAGCATTTT

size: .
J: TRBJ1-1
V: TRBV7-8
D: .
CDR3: CASSKGAAEAFF
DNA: TGTGCCAGCAGCAAAGGGGCAGCTGAAGCTTTCTTT

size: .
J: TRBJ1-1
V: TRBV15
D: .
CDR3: CATSRQGGTEAFF
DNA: TGTGCCACCAGCAGACAGGGTGGCACTGAAGCTTTCTTT

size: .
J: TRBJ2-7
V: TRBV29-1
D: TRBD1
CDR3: CSVPGTGGREQYF
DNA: TGCAGCGTTCCCGGGACAGGGGGACGGGAGCAGTACTTC

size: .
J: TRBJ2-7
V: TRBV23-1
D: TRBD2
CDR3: CASSAAGVRSEQYF
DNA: TGCGCCAGCAGTGCAGCGGGAGTACGTAGCGAGCAGTACTTC

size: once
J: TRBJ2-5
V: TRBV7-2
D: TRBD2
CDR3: CASSSGTSGQETQYF
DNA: TGTGCCAGCAGCTCCGGGACTAGCGGACAAGAGACCCAGTACTTC

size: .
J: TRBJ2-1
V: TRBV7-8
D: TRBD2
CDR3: CASSLRLAGNEQFF
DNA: TGTGCCAGCAGCTTACGACTAGCGGGAAATGAGCAGTTCTTC

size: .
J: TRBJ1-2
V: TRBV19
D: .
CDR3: CASNGGDRRTSNYGYTF
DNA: TGTGCCAGTAATGGAGGTGACAGGCGAACATCTAACTATGGCTACACCTTC

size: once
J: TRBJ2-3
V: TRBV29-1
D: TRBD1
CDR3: CSVASGQGTDTQYF
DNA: TGCAGCGTTGCTTCGGGACAGGGAACAGATACGCAGTATTTT

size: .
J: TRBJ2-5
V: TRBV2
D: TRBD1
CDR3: CASKMDRQVETQYF
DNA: TGTGCCAGCAAGATGGACAGGCAAGTTGAGACCCAGTACTTC

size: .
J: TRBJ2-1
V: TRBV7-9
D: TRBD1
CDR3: CASSLVAGGFRDEQFF
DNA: TGTGCCAGCAGCTTAGTCGCAGGGGGCTTCAGGGATGAGCAGTTCTTC

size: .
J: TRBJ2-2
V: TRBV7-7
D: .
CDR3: CASSLEGGRVTGELFF
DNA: TGTGCTAGCAGCTTAGAAGGAGGGCGAGTCACCGGGGAGCTGTTTTTT

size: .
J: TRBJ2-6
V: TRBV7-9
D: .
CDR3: CASSQTAGANVLTF
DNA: TGTGCCAGCAGCCAGACAGCTGGGGCCAACGTCCTGACTTTC

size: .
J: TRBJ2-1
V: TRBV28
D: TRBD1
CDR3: CASSLPQGAGNEQFF
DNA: TGTGCCAGCAGTTTACCCCAGGGGGCAGGGAATGAGCAGTTCTTC

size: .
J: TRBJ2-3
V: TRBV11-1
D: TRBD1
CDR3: CASSLQGADTQYF
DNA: TGTGCCAGCAGCTTACAGGGGGCAGATACGCAGTATTTT

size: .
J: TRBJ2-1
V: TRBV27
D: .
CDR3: CASSFRGYNEQFF
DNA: TGTGCCAGCAGTTTTCGGGGCTACAATGAGCAGTTCTTC

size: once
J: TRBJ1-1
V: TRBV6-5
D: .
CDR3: CAHSRGAEAFF
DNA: TGTGCCCATAGTCGGGGGGCTGAAGCTTTCTTT

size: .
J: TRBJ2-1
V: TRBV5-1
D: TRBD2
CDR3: CASSPGLAGAAYNEQFF
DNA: TGCGCCAGCAGCCCGGGACTAGCGGGAGCAGCCTACAATGAGCAGTTCTTC

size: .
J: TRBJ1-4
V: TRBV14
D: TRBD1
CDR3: CASSHRQGVSEKLFF
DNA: TGTGCCAGCAGCCATCGACAGGGTGTATCGGAAAAACTGTTTTTT

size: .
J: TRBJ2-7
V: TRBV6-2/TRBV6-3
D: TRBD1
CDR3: CASSPPPGTGVYEQYF
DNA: TGTGCCAGCAGTCCCCCTCCCGGGACAGGGGTCTACGAGCAGTACTTC

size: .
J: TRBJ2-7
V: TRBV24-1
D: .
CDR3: CATSDRHSSYEQYF
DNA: TGTGCCACCAGTGACAGGCATAGCTCCTACGAGCAGTACTTC

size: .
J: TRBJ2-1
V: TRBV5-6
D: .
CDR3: CASSRWHNEQFF
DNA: TGTGCCAGCAGTCGTTGGCACAATGAGCAGTTCTTC

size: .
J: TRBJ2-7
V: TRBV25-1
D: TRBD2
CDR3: CASSALGGNSYEQYF
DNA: TGTGCCAGCAGCGCACTCGGGGGGAACTCCTACGAGCAGTACTTC

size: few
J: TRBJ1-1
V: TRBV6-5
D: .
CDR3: CASSYRQGYTEAFF
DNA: TGTGCCAGCAGTTATCGCCAGGGGTACACTGAAGCTTTCTTT

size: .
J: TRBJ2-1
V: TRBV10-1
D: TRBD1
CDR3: CASSSTGTGVINEQFF
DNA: TGCGCCAGCAGCTCGACCGGGACAGGGGTTATCAATGAGCAGTTCTTC

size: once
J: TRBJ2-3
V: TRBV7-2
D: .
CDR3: CASSLGGPTDTQYF
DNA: TGTGCCAGCAGCTTAGGGGGCCCCACAGATACGCAGTATTTT

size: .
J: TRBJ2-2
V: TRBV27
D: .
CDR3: CASSLMGAGLGGELFF
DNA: TGTGCCAGCAGTTTAATGGGCGCAGGGTTGGGCGGGGAGCTGTTTTTT

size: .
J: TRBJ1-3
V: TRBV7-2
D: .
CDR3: CASSPDYLGAGNTIYF
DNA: TGTGCCAGCAGCCCAGACTACCTGGGCGCTGGAAACACCATATATTTT

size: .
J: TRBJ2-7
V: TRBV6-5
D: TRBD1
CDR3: CASSSFGTDYEQYF
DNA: TGTGCCAGCAGTTCCTTTGGGACAGACTACGAGCAGTACTTC

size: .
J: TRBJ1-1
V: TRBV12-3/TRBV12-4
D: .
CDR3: CASSDRMNTEAFF
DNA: TGTGCCAGCAGCGACAGGATGAACACTGAAGCTTTCTTT

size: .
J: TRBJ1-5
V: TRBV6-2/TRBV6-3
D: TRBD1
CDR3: CASSRTGGLGQPQHF
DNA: TGTGCCAGCAGTCGAACAGGGGGCCTTGGTCAGCCCCAGCATTTT

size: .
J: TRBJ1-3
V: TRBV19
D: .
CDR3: CASSITTGSSGNTIYF
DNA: TGTGCCAGTAGTATAACCACAGGGTCCTCTGGAAACACCATATATTTT

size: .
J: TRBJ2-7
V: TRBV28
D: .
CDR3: CASSSGPGFGSYEQYF
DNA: TGTGCCAGCAGCTCAGGTCCGGGGTTTGGCTCTTACGAGCAGTACTTC

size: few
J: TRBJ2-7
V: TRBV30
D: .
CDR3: CAWSVNIGATYEQYF
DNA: TGTGCCTGGAGTGTTAATATTGGGGCTACCTACGAGCAGTACTTC

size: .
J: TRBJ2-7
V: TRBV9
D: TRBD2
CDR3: CASSVAPGLEAYEQYF
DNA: TGTGCCAGCAGCGTAGCTCCGGGACTAGAGGCCTACGAGCAGTACTTC

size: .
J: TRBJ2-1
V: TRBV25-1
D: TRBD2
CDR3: CASSEWGGKQFF
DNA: TGTGCCAGCAGTGAATGGGGGGGAAAGCAGTTCTTC

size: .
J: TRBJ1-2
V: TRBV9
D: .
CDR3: CASSVGGGSYGYTF
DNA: TGCGCCAGCAGCGTAGGGGGGGGTTCCTATGGCTACACCTTC

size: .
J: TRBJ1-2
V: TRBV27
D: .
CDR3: CASSDSPRNYGYTF
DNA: TGTGCCAGCTCAGATTCTCCAAGAAACTATGGCTACACCTTC

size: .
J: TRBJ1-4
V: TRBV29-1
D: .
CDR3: CSVGQTVNEKLFF
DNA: TGCAGCGTTGGACAGACCGTGAATGAAAAACTGTTTTTT

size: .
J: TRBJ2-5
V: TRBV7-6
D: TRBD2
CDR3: CASSLRLAGRETQYF
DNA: TGTGCCAGCAGCTTAAGACTAGCGGGAAGAGAGACCCAGTACTTC

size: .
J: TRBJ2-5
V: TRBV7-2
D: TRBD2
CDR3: CASSPGRRASEETQYF
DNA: TGTGCCAGCAGCCCCGGGAGGCGGGCTAGCGAAGAGACCCAGTACTTC